This TCR beta chain appears in the sequencing data of a study of blood T cells in healthy people across ages. It was with a sample-barcoded 5' primer and a J-beta primer mix that a second PCR of roughly 7 to 12 cycles was run. TCRdb re-called the 5' RACE reads through MiXCR, storing one row per CDR3 protein. The repertoire holds approximately 600,000 distinct CDR3 sequences, with about 54% as singletons. Sequencing was carried out using blood. The sequence was obtained from a man aged 55-75 years in good health.

In DNA form, the CDR3 reads TGTGCCAGCAGTGAAGGTTCGGGAGGACGGAGAGAGTCCTACGAGCAGTACTTC. Translation: CASSEGSGGRRESYEQYF. The gene calls are TRBV6-1 and TRBJ2-7, with 7 bases fitting TRBD2. The ends lost 1 base at V and 1 base at J; junction bases unmatched: 13. The CDR3 runs to 18 residues. Germline V CDR1 and CDR2: MNHNS, SASEGT.